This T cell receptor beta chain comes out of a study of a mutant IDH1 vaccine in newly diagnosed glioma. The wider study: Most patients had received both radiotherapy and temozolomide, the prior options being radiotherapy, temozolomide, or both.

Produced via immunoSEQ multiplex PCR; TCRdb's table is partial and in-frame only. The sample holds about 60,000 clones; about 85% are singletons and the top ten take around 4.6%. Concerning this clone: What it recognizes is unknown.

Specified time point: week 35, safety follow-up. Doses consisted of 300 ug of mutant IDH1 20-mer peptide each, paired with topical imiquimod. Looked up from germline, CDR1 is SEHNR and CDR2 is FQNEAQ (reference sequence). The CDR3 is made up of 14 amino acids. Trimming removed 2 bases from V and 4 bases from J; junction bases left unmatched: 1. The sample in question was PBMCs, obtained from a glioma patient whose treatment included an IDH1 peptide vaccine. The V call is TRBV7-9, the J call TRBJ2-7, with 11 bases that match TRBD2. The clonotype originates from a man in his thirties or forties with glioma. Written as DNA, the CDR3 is TGTGCCAGCAGCTTAACTAGCGGGGGTTACGAGCAGTACTTC. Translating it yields CASSLTSGGYEQYF.